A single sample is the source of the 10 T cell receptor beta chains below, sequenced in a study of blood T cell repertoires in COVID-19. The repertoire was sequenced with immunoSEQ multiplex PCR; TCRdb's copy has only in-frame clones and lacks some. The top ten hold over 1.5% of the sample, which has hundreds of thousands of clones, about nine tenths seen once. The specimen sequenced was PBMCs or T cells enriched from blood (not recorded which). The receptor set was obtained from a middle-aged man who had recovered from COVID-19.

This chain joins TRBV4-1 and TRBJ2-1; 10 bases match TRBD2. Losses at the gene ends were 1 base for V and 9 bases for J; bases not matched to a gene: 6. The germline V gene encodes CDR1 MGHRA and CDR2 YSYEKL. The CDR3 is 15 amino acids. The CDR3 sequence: CASSQVSSGSGEQFF. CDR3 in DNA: TGCGCCAGCAGCCAAGTATCTAGCGGGAGTGGTGAGCAGTTCTTC.

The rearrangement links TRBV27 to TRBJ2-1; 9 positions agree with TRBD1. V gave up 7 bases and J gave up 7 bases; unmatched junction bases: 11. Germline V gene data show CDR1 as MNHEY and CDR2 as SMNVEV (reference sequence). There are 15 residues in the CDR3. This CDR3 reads CASKFTGQGWNEQFF. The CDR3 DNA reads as TGTGCCAGCAAATTTACAGGACAGGGGTGGAATGAGCAGTTCTTC.

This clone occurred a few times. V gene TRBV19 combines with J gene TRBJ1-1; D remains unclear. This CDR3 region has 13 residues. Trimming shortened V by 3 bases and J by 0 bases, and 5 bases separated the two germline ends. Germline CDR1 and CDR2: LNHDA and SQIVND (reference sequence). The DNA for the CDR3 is TGTGCCAGTAGTATGACTGTGAACACTGAAGCTTTCTTT. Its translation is CASSMTVNTEAFF.

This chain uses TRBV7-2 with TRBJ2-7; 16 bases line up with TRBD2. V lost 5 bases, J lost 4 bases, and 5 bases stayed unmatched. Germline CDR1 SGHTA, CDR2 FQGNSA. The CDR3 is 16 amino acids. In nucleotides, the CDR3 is TGTGCCAGCAGCCTGGGACTAGCGGGGGGGCAGTACGAGCAGTACTTC. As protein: CASSLGLAGGQYEQYF.

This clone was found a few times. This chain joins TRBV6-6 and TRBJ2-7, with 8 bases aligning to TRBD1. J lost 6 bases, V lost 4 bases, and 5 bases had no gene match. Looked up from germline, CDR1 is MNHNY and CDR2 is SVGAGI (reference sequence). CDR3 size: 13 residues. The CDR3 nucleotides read TGTGCCAGCAGTTTTAGGACAGGGTTCGAGCAGTACTTC. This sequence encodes CASSFRTGFEQYF.

For the CDR3, the DNA is TGCGCCAGCAGCCAGCTAGCGGGCGGTACAGATACGCAGTATTTT. Translation: CASSQLAGGTDTQYF. The chain links TRBV4-1 to TRBJ2-3; 8 bases are a match to TRBD2. The CDR3 loop spans 15 amino acids. Germline V gene data show CDR1 as MGHRA and CDR2 as YSYEKL. J was trimmed by 3 bases and V by 3 bases; bases with no gene match: 5.

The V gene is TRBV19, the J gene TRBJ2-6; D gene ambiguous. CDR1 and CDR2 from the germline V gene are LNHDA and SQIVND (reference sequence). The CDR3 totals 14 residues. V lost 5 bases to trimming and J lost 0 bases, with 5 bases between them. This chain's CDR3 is CASSLASGANVLTF. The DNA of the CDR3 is TGTGCCAGTAGTTTGGCCTCTGGGGCCAACGTCCTGACTTTC.

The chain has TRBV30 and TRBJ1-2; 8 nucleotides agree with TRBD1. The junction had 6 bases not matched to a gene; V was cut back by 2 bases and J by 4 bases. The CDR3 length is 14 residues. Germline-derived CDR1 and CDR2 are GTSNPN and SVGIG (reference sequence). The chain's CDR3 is CAWSPDRGIYGYTF. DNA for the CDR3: TGTGCCTGGAGTCCCGACAGGGGAATCTATGGCTACACCTTC. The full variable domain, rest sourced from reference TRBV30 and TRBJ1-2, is SQTIHQWPATLVQPVGSPLSLECTVEGTSNPNLYWYRQAAGRGLQLLFYSVGIGQISSEVPQNLSASRPQDRQFILSSKKLLLSDSGFYLCAWSPDRGIYGYTFGSGTRLTVV.

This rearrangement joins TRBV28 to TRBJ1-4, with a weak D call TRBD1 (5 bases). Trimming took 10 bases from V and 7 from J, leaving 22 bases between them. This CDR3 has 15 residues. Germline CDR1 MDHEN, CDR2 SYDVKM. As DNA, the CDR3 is TGTGCCACCCTTGGCGGGACGGCCTTAGGTGAAAAACTGTTTTTT. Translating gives CATLGGTALGEKLFF. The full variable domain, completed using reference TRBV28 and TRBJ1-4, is DVKVTQSSRYLVKRTGEKVFLECVQDMDHENMFWYRQDPGLGLRLIYFSYDVKMKEKGDIPEGYSVSREKKERFSLILESASTNQTSMYLCATLGGTALGEKLFFGSGTQLSVL.

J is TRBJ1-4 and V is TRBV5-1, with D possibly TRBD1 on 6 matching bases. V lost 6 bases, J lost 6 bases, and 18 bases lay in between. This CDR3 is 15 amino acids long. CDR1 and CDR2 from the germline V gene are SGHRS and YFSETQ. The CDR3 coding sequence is TGCGCCAGCACCCCCCGGGGGGCGAGAGATGAAAAACTGTTTTTT. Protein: CASTPRGARDEKLFF.